Listed below are T cell receptor beta chains from one sample, sequenced in a study of T cells in localized non-small cell lung cancer. Clones were read by immunoSEQ multiplex PCR, and TCRdb kept only the in-frame ones, dropping some. The repertoire holds about 1,800 clones, 23% seen once, with about 14% in the top ten. The sequencing here drew on normal lung tissue next to the tumor, taken before any cancer treatment. Receptor source: a female donor over 55 with stage II lung adenocarcinoma. The CDR3 runs from the conserved cysteine through the conserved F or W.

CASSPPRTDTEAFF,TRBV18
CASAGLAGGGEQYF,TRBV6-8
CASSPRGQWDQPQHF,TRBV18
CASSVAKGNEQFF,TRBV9
CASSIAGANTGELFF,TRBV19
CASILTGRGNTIYF,TRBV6-8
CASSYFTGGGSPLHF,TRBV6-8
CASSLAGANNQPQHF,TRBV5-1
CASWKGGGSYNEQFF,TRBV10-2
CASSLGQATEAFF,TRBV6-8
CASRAAPLGNQPQHF,TRBV19
CASSMWDSSNTEAFF,TRBV19
CSGGTSGGYADTQYF,TRBV29-1
CAISVGTGTYNEQFF,TRBV6-8
CASSREGLRQPQHF,TRBV19
CASSPDYTGELFF,TRBV19
CASSETSGDQETQYF,TRBV6-8
CASSLGIRGGDTQYF,TRBV11-3
CASSLDNRGTEAFF,TRBV11-3
CASSYGGAGWHDEQFF,TRBV6-8
CASTPRGEGNQPQHF,TRBV28
CSALPGPLNTEAFF,TRBV29-1
CASSASGQSNQPQHF,TRBV11-3